This T cell receptor beta chain emerged from a study of cytomegalovirus exposure and HLA in healthy donors. Background on the study: Of the donors genotyped, several hundred in all, over 80% fell in the Caucasian-associated ancestry cluster.

Study-wide results and caveats: Most TCR beta V segments were productive about 90% or about 30% of the time in an earlier analysis. One later analysis reportedly identified an Asian-associated ancestry cluster that showed fewer N-insertions than the approximately 710-donor mean. Certain indistinguishable V segments, among them TRBV6-2 and TRBV6-3, were excluded.

A note on this clone: No antigen is known for it. One junction end disagrees with the germline gene, perhaps due to a read error.

The CDR3 length is 15 residues. Germline lookup yields CDR1 SGHNT and CDR2 YYREEE (reference sequence). PCR used 60 Vbeta primers and 13 Jbeta primers. Produced via immunoSEQ multiplex PCR; TCRdb's table is partial and in-frame only. The table lists over 110,000 clones, roughly 74% of them singletons. This sequence joins TRBV5-4 and TRBJ2-7; D is possibly TRBD1 (6 bases). The sequenced material came from PBMCs. The receptor was derived from a middle-aged woman in good health and CMV-seropositive. The CDR3 coding sequence is TGTGCCAGCAGCTTGGGGGGGCAGGTGAACTACGATCAGTACTTC. Its translation: CASSLGGQVNYDQYF.